The present TCR beta chain was sequenced within a study of blood T cells in healthy people across ages. Every donor gave roughly 9.2 milliliters of peripheral blood. PCR was performed a second time for about 6 to 12 cycles using a sample-barcoded 5' primer and a J-beta primer mix. TCRdb redid the calling of the 5' RACE reads with MiXCR, one entry per CDR3 protein. Here the sample spans 600,000 or so distinct CDR3 sequences, roughly 20% being singletons. Broader study findings: Unsorted PBMCs blocked a conclusive comparison of naive and antigen-experienced cells.

As regards this clonotype: The antigen remains unidentified.

The TCR comes from a man in his 70s in good health. Sequencing input: blood.

The CDR3 coding sequence is TGTGCCATCGCGTGGAGGACAGGCTACAATGAGCAGTTCTTC. This gives the protein CAIAWRTGYNEQFF. The chain is built from TRBV10-3 and TRBJ2-1; 7 bases line up with TRBD1. CDR3 size: 14 residues. CDR1 and CDR2 (germline): ENHRY, SYGVKD. The ends lost 8 bases at V and 3 bases at J; junction bases unmatched: 7.